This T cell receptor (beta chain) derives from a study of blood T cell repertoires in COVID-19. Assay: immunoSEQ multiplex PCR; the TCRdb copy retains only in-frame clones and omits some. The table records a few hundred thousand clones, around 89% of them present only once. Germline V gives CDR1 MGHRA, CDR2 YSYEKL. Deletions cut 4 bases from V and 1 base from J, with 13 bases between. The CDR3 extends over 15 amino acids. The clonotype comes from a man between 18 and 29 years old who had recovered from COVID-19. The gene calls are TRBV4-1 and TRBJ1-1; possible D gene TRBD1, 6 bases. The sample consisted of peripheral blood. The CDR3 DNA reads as TGCGCCAGCAGCCTGTACAGGGAAGCGAACACTGAAGCTTTCTTT. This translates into CASSLYREANTEAFF.